A single sample gave rise to the 9 T cell receptor beta chains below, sequenced in a study of T-cell memory formation after mild COVID-19. Using its own MiXCR run on the 5' RACE reads, TCRdb lists one record per CDR3 protein. Of around 110,000 distinct CDR3 sequences in the sample, 9.5% to 15% were seen once. Sequenced sample: PBMCs or a T cell subset sorted from them (not recorded which). The receptors stem from an adult woman who had mild COVID-19 (a few samples of this study predate the infection). Cell type and time point are not known.

The chain recombines TRBV6-2 or TRBV6-3 with TRBJ1-2; 7 bases are a match to TRBD1. This CDR3 is 13 amino acids long. V lost 4 bases, J lost 7 bases, and 6 bases stayed unmatched. The germline gives CDR1 MNHEY, CDR2 SVGEGT. The CDR3 spells CASSSTHRGGYTF. CDR3 DNA: TGTGCCAGCAGTTCCACACACAGGGGTGGCTACACCTTC.

This chain joins TRBV7-9 and TRBJ1-1; 10 nucleotides match TRBD1. J lost 2 bases, V lost 4 bases, and 4 bases had no gene match. The CDR3 covers 15 residues. The germline gives CDR1 SEHNR, CDR2 FQNEAQ (reference sequence). The CDR3 is CASSSRTGGNTEAFF. The CDR3 nucleotides are TGTGCCAGCAGCTCGCGGACAGGGGGAAACACTGAAGCTTTCTTT. Complete variable domain (other parts from reference TRBV7-9 and TRBJ1-1): DTGVSQNPRHKITKRGQNVTFRCDPISEHNRLYWYRQTLGQGPEFLTYFQNEAQLEKSRLLSDRFSAERPKGSFSTLEIQRTEQGDSAMYLCASSSRTGGNTEAFFGQGTRLTVV.

At least ten counts were recorded for this clonotype. The chain employs TRBV5-6 and TRBJ2-1; maybe TRBD2 (6 bases). CDR1 is SGHDT and CDR2 is YYEEEE in the germline V gene. The CDR3 loop spans 12 amino acids. V was shortened by 1 base and J by 10 bases, with 9 bases between the two germline ends. As DNA, the CDR3 is TGTGCCAGCAGCTTGCTTGGGGGGGAGCAGTTCTTC. Its translation: CASSLLGGEQFF. Together with reference TRBV5-6 and TRBJ2-1, the CDR3 gives the full variable domain: DAGVTQSPTHLIKTRGQQVTLRCSPKSGHDTVSWYQQALGQGPQFIFQYYEEEERQRGNFPDRFSGHQFPNYSSELNVNALLLGDSALYLCASSLLGGEQFFGPGTRLTVL.

The sample holds a few counts of this clonotype. The chain is built from TRBV12-3 or TRBV12-4 and TRBJ1-2; 7 bases fit TRBD1. V was clipped by 6 bases and J by 4 bases; unmatched bases: 5. This CDR3 is 13 amino acids long. The CDR3 region has the DNA TGTGCCAGCAGCCCGACAGGGCTCTATGGCTACACCTTC. Protein: CASSPTGLYGYTF.

The V gene is TRBV30, the J gene TRBJ2-2; 7 nucleotides match TRBD1. Germline loops: CDR1 GTSNPN, CDR2 SVGIG (reference sequence). Trimming took 1 base from V and 3 from J; bases not matched to a gene: 5. The CDR3 totals 15 residues. In DNA, the CDR3 is TGTGCCTGGAGTGGAAGAGACAGGGACACCGGGGAGCTGTTTTTT. Residues: CAWSGRDRDTGELFF. Supplemented by reference TRBV30 and TRBJ2-2, the full variable domain reads SQTIHQWPATLVQPVGSPLSLECTVEGTSNPNLYWYRQAAGRGLQLLFYSVGIGQISSEVPQNLSASRPQDRQFILSSKKLLLSDSGFYLCAWSGRDRDTGELFFGEGSRLTVL.

V usage is TRBV20-1 and J usage is TRBJ2-2; no firm D call. Germline V gene lookup returns CDR1 DFQATT and CDR2 SNEGSKA (reference sequence). There are 14 residues in the CDR3. Trimming took 0 bases from V and 1 from J, leaving 6 bases between them. In DNA, the CDR3 is TGCAGTGCTAGAGATCTGGAGAACACCGGGGAGCTGTTTTTT. Amino acid sequence: CSARDLENTGELFF.

V and J are TRBV20-1 and TRBJ1-2; TRBD1 aligns across 7 bases. The CDR3 consists of 11 residues. V was pared by 1 base and J by 14 bases, with 7 bases of the junction left unmatched. Germline loops: CDR1 DFQATT, CDR2 SNEGSKA (reference sequence). For the CDR3, the DNA is TGCAGTGCTAGAGCCCTTACAGGGGAAACCTTC. It codes for CSARALTGETF.

The V and J genes are TRBV6-5 and TRBJ1-1, with no clear D. This CDR3 has 13 residues. Per germline, CDR1 MNHEY and CDR2 SVGAGI. Between the trimmed V and J ends, which lost 6 bases and 4 bases, there was a span of 12 bases. CDR3 coding DNA: TGTGCCAGCAGACGTTCGCCGGTCACTGAAGCTTTCTTT. This codes for CASRRSPVTEAFF.

The chain employs TRBV10-2 and TRBJ2-1, with TRBD2 matching 11 bases. Germline values: CDR1 WSHSY, CDR2 SAAADI. The CDR3 is made up of 12 amino acids. V lost 10 bases and J lost 6; bases outside the gene matches: 2. The CDR3 loop is CATGTSGNEQFF. In DNA, the CDR3 is TGCGCCACCGGGACTAGCGGCAATGAGCAGTTCTTC.